The next 8 T cell receptor beta chains were all read from a single sample in a study of CD8 T cell repertoires and HIV-1 epitope variants. Sequencing was performed with immunoSEQ multiplex PCR; in TCRdb, only in-frame clones are kept and a portion is missing. The sample has around 4,600 clones, over 55% seen once. For these receptors, no antigen is known. Source material: cultured CD8+ T cells derived from PBMCs. These receptor sequences come from a male donor with HIV.

The chain carries TRBV28 and TRBJ2-2; no clear D gene. CDR1 and CDR2 from the germline V gene are MDHEN and SYDVKM. The CDR3 length is 12 residues. With 8 bases removed from V and 6 bases from J, the gap between germline ends came to 10 bases. CDR3 residues: CASGLSAGELFF. The CDR3 DNA reads as TGTGCCAGCGGGTTGTCTGCCGGGGAGCTGTTTTTT.

V and J are TRBV7-8 and TRBJ2-3, with 9 bases that match TRBD2. V was pared by 5 bases and J by 2 bases, with 14 bases of the junction left unmatched. There are 18 residues in the CDR3. CDR1 SGHVS and CDR2 FQNEAQ come from the germline V gene. As DNA, the CDR3 is TGTGCCAGCAGCAAGAGGGCCGGCGGCGGGAGGGACACAGATACGCAGTATTTT. This translates into CASSKRAGGGRDTDTQYF.

The V gene is TRBV2, the J gene TRBJ1-2, with 12 bases matching TRBD1. The germline gives CDR1 SNHLY, CDR2 FYNNEI. This CDR3 contains 14 residues. The junction had 0 bases not matched to a gene; V was cut back by 3 bases and J by 4 bases. The chain's CDR3 is CASSEGQGAYGYTF. The CDR3, as DNA: TGTGCCAGCAGTGAGGGACAGGGGGCCTATGGCTACACCTTC.

This chain connects TRBV9 to TRBJ2-1; D may correspond to TRBD1 or TRBD2 (6 bases each). Trimming removed 3 bases from V and 7 bases from J, with 17 bases in between. The CDR3 length is 15 residues. Germline CDR1 is SGDLS and CDR2 is YYNGEE. In nucleotides, the CDR3 is TGTGCCAGCAGCGGAGAGTCCGGGGGCCGGAATGAGCAGTTCTTC. It yields the protein CASSGESGGRNEQFF.

This chain uses TRBV7-8 with TRBJ1-1, with D uncertain. The CDR3 has 15 amino acids. Germline V gene lookup returns CDR1 SGHVS and CDR2 FQNEAQ. V was cut by 0 bases and J by 3 bases, with 11 bases left in between. The CDR3 coding sequence is TGTGCCAGCAGCTTAGCTGGGTACGAAGACACTGAAGCTTTCTTT. Protein sequence: CASSLAGYEDTEAFF.

This chain uses TRBV29-1 with TRBJ1-4, with D unresolved. Germline CDR1 reads SQVTM; CDR2 reads ANQGSEA. Deletions cut 4 bases from V and 0 bases from J, with 9 bases between. The CDR3 is made up of 14 amino acids. CDR3 amino acids: CSVGVSATNEKLFF. The CDR3 nucleotides are TGCAGCGTTGGTGTGAGTGCAACTAATGAAAAACTGTTTTTT.

This clone was counted only a few times. The chain has TRBV28 and TRBJ1-2, with D possibly being TRBD1 (5 bases). The CDR3 loop spans 12 amino acids. The ends were cut back, 6 bases at V and 8 bases at J, with 13 bases in the middle. The germline V gene encodes CDR1 MDHEN and CDR2 SYDVKM. The CDR3 DNA reads TGTGCCAGCAGCCAGCGGGGCCTAGGCTACACCTTC. Translated: CASSQRGLGYTF.

The chain has TRBV28 and TRBJ1-4; D remains ambiguous. Germline V CDR1 and CDR2: MDHEN, SYDVKM. V lost 6 bases and J lost 8, with 13 bases in between. CDR3 length: 13 residues. CDR3 sequence: CASRDREWEKLFF. Written as DNA, the CDR3 is TGTGCCAGCAGGGATCGGGAATGGGAAAAACTGTTTTTT.